The rows below give T cell receptor beta chains drawn from one sample of a study of CXCR3-negative and CXCR3-positive naive CD8 T cells. From the 5' RACE reads, TCRdb lists one entry per CDR3 protein and no DNA. Its table records roughly 28,000 distinct CDR3 sequences. Material for sequencing was memory CD8+ T cells from blood. These receptors were taken from a human donor in good health. Some clones in this sample may be carry-over from other donors' samples. Both conserved end residues are part of each CDR3. The listing skips clone size in some rows; elsewhere it reads once, few, many or a size class.

>NA|TRBV27|TRBJ2-1
CASSFQAGPGNEQFF
>NA|TRBV12-3/TRBV12-4|TRBJ2-4
CASGPGQKNIQYF
>NA|TRBV30|TRBJ2-7
CAWSDTQPYEQYF
>medium-sized|TRBV7-9|TRBJ2-4
CASSPASGRKNIQYF
>NA|TRBV19|TRBJ2-1
CASSIVGASNEQFF
>NA|TRBV11-2|TRBJ2-1
CASSYNPLAYNEQFF
>NA|TRBV29-1|TRBJ2-7
CPLGRQSSYEQYF
>NA|TRBV7-2|TRBJ1-2
CASSPSDLFGEGYGYTF
>NA|TRBV29-1|TRBJ2-5
CSGRTGTEETQYF
>NA|TRBV6-5|TRBJ1-5
CASSITGGYNQPQHF
>NA|TRBV7-8|TRBJ1-2
CASSDRTGDLYGYTF
>NA|TRBV4-1|TRBJ2-7
CASSPTGSLRFSYEQYF
>NA|TRBV20-1|TRBJ2-6
CSAKDSLSGANVLTF
>NA|TRBV28|TRBJ2-1
CASSWVLTGASSYNEQFF
>NA|TRBV5-1|TRBJ2-7
CASSFGQKEYF
>NA|TRBV19|TRBJ2-7
CASSIDTGNEQYF
>NA|TRBV9|TRBJ2-2
CASSLGDSNTGELFF
>NA|TRBV7-9|TRBJ1-5
CASSLAGREGQPQHF
>NA|TRBV6-4|TRBJ2-2
CASSLSGGADTGELFF
>NA|TRBV10-1|TRBJ2-3
CASSESHEMVGGDTQYF
>NA|TRBV20-1|TRBJ2-7
CSAHAGQGFFEQYF
>NA|TRBV6-5|TRBJ1-3
CASRTPTGSGNTIYF
>NA|TRBV29-1|TRBJ2-7
CSVEGGQGPPYEQYF
>NA|TRBV7-9|TRBJ2-7
CASSDRQGLNEQYF
>medium-sized|TRBV7-9|TRBJ2-3
CASRETGVDTQYF
>NA|TRBV3-2|TRBJ2-3
CASSPPGTGTDTQYF